These 14 T cell receptor beta chains came from one sample sequenced in a study of T-cell memory formation after mild COVID-19. TCRdb independently ran MiXCR on the 5' RACE reads; one entry per CDR3 protein. The sample lists approximately 390,000 distinct CDR3 sequences, around a sixth seen once, with roughly a fifth in the top ten. Sequenced sample: PBMCs or a T cell subset sorted from them (not recorded which). The receptors were sampled from a man between 18 and 29 years old who had mild COVID-19 (a few samples of this study predate the infection). Cell type and time point are not known.

The rearrangement links TRBV20-1 to TRBJ2-5; D unclear. Trimming pared 3 bases from V and 2 bases from J, leaving 10 bases between. The CDR3 length is 13 residues. The germline V gene encodes CDR1 DFQATT and CDR2 SNEGSKA (reference sequence). As DNA, the CDR3 is TGCAGTGCTAGGATGGGTCTACAAGAGACCCAGTACTTC. This sequence encodes CSARMGLQETQYF.

The chain recombines TRBV20-1 with TRBJ1-5; D perhaps matches TRBD1 (6 bases). Per germline, CDR1 DFQATT and CDR2 SNEGSKA (reference sequence). This CDR3 is built from 13 residues. V was clipped by 3 bases and J by 5 bases, with 11 bases between them. The DNA of the CDR3 is TGCAGTGCTAGTCGGGGACACTATCAGCCCCAGCATTTT. The encoded protein is CSASRGHYQPQHF.

The chain employs TRBV14 and TRBJ2-3, with TRBD2 as a possible D gene (5 bases). The CDR3 is made up of 14 amino acids. The V end was cut by 6 bases, the J end by 0 bases, with 10 bases between. Germline loops: CDR1 SGHDN, CDR2 FVKESK. The CDR3, as DNA: TGTGCCAGCAGTACACTAGTTAGCACAGATACGCAGTATTTT. The encoded protein is CASSTLVSTDTQYF.

The chain recombines TRBV12-3 or TRBV12-4 with TRBJ1-2, with D possibly TRBD1 on 5 matching bases. The CDR3 sequence is 12 residues long. Trimming stripped 5 bases from V and 8 bases from J, with 12 bases between. The CDR3 sequence: CASSLGRVGYTF. DNA for the CDR3: TGTGCCAGCAGTCTGGGACGGGTCGGCTACACCTTC.

A few counts support this clonotype. The chain employs TRBV6-5 and TRBJ1-5, with D perhaps TRBD1 (5 bases). The CDR3 extends over 15 amino acids. Germline values: CDR1 MNHEY, CDR2 SVGAGI. The V and J ends lost 6 bases and 1 base respectively, with 13 bases between them. The CDR3 DNA is TGTGCCAGCAGGATAGGGGCGTGGAGCAATCAGCCCCAGCATTTT. This sequence encodes CASRIGAWSNQPQHF.

Only a few counts were recorded for this clonotype. V usage is TRBV15 and J usage is TRBJ2-5; a possible D gene is TRBD2 (6 bases). The V end was cut by 0 bases, the J end by 9 bases, with 8 bases between. Germline V CDR1 and CDR2: LNHNV, YYDKDF (reference sequence). The CDR3 spans 12 residues. CDR3 in amino acids: CATSRDRRAQYF. For the CDR3, the DNA is TGTGCCACCAGCAGAGATCGGAGGGCCCAGTACTTC. The full variable domain, completed using reference TRBV15 and TRBJ2-5, is DAMVIQNPRYQVTQFGKPVTLSCSQTLNHNVMYWYQQKSSQAPKLLFHYYDKDFNNEADTPDNFQSRRPNTSFCFLDIRSPGLGDTAMYLCATSRDRRAQYFGPGTRLLVL.

This clonotype was seen only a few times. The CDR3 DNA sequence: TGTGCCAGCAGCTTGTACATGAGCTCCTACGAGCAGTACGTC. Amino acid sequence: CASSLYMSSYEQYV. The V gene is TRBV7-6, the J gene TRBJ2-7; the D is unclear. Germline V gene lookup returns CDR1 SGHVS and CDR2 FNYEAQ. The CDR3 has 14 amino acids. The V and J ends lost 3 bases and 0 bases respectively, with 9 bases between them.

This chain connects TRBV18 to TRBJ1-5; D gene unclear. V lost 4 bases, J lost 3 bases, and 13 bases lay in between. In germline, CDR1 is KGHSH, CDR2 LQKENI. The CDR3 is 15 residues long. CDR3 nucleotide sequence: TGTGCCAGCTCACTCTCTGAAGGGTACAATCAGCCCCAGCATTTT. It is translated as CASSLSEGYNQPQHF.

This clonotype was counted between two and nine times. The chain is built from TRBV5-1 and TRBJ2-5, with TRBD2 matching over 10 bases. Unmatched junction bases numbered 8, after V lost 7 bases and J lost 5 bases. Germline V gives CDR1 SGHRS, CDR2 YFSETQ. The CDR3 spans 14 residues. The CDR3 sequence is CASRTAGGPETQYF. The CDR3 DNA follows: TGCGCCAGCCGGACAGCGGGGGGGCCTGAGACCCAGTACTTC.

This clonotype has more than one count but fewer than ten. The chain carries TRBV3-1 and TRBJ2-3; 8 bases agree with TRBD1. The CDR3 runs 15 residues. The V and J ends lost 3 bases and 2 bases, in that order; junction bases with no gene match: 4. The germline CDR1 and CDR2 sequences are LGHDT and YNNKEL (reference sequence). The CDR3: CASSQGDRSTDTQYF. The DNA for the CDR3 is TGTGCCAGCAGCCAGGGGGACAGGTCCACAGATACGCAGTATTTT.

V usage is TRBV4-3 and J usage is TRBJ1-4, with D perhaps TRBD1 (6 bases). V was trimmed by 0 bases and J by 8 bases, leaving 13 bases between them. This CDR3 has 15 residues. The V gene's germline CDR1 is LGHNA and CDR2 YSLEER. In nucleotides, the CDR3 is TGCGCCAGCAGCCAAGATTTACAGGGAGGGGAAAAACTGTTTTTT. It codes for CASSQDLQGGEKLFF.

The genes are TRBV29-1 and TRBJ2-2; 8 positions agree with TRBD1. With 6 bases clipped from V and 0 bases from J, the junction kept 6 bases outside the gene matches. The germline CDR1 and CDR2 sequences are SQVTM and ANQGSEA. The CDR3 has 15 amino acids. CDR3 amino acids: CSVSQGASNTGELFF. In DNA, the CDR3 is TGCAGCGTATCTCAGGGGGCATCGAACACCGGGGAGCTGTTTTTT.

The chain has TRBV4-3 and TRBJ2-2, with D possibly matching TRBD2 (6 bases). The CDR3 runs to 17 residues. The germline V gene encodes CDR1 LGHNA and CDR2 YSLEER. V lost 1 base and J 1 base, leaving 13 bases between the germline ends. The CDR3: CASSQGSWGGNTGELFF. CDR3 nucleotide sequence: TGCGCCAGCAGCCAAGGGTCGTGGGGAGGGAACACCGGGGAGCTGTTTTTT.

The gene calls are TRBV7-9 and TRBJ2-5; 9 bases match TRBD1. Trimming removed 1 base from V and 1 base from J; junction bases left unmatched: 4. Germline V gene sequence: CDR1 SEHNR, CDR2 FQNEAQ (reference sequence). The CDR3 sequence is 16 residues long. The CDR3 sequence: CASSLGGQGSQETQYF. As DNA, the CDR3 is TGTGCCAGCAGCTTAGGGGGACAGGGATCCCAAGAGACCCAGTACTTC.